This T cell receptor beta chain was sequenced during a study of OX40 agonist ivuxolimab in advanced cancers. Study details: Patients were around 83% male with ages about 20 to 79, mean 60.

The study sampled blood at baseline, cycle 4 day 1, and cycle 7 day 1. Profiling relied on immunoSEQ multiplex PCR, and the TCRdb table lists in-frame clones only, not all of them. The table shows tens of thousands of clones, with around 86% occurring only once. Notes on the study in general: CD4+ T cells averaged fewer expanded clones than CD8+ T cells. At doses 0.1 to 3.0 mg/kg, CD4+ and CD8+ clones expanded.

As for this clone: Antigen specificity is unknown.

Germline values: CDR1 MGHDK, CDR2 SYGVNS. The CDR3 extends over 16 amino acids. V lost 1 base and J 0 bases, leaving 11 bases between the germline ends. The J gene is TRBJ2-3, the V gene TRBV25-1; a possible D gene is TRBD1 (5 bases). Here the sequenced sample was CD4+ or CD8+ T cells sorted from blood, taken in a trial of the OX40 agonist ivuxolimab. The sequence came from an adult with an advanced solid tumor such as melanoma, head and neck, liver or kidney cancer. The CDR3 sequence: CASSEWGGASTDTQYF. The CDR3 DNA follows: TGTGCCAGCAGTGAATGGGGCGGAGCAAGCACAGATACGCAGTATTTT.